The source of this T cell receptor (beta chain) is a study of radiotherapy plus CTLA-4 blockade in lung cancer. Study-wide findings and caveats: Among reported predictors of response, early blood T cell clone dynamics with interferon-beta performed best.

Between the trimmed V and J ends, which lost 3 bases and 1 base, there was a span of 8 bases. The CDR3 loop spans 14 amino acids. Germline CDR1 and CDR2: KGHSH and LQKENI. Using immunoSEQ multiplex PCR, the repertoire was profiled, and TCRdb retains in-frame clones only, with some absent. The data contain about 85,000 clones, about 86% of them singletons. Turning to this clone: Antigen unknown.

The sample here was peripheral blood, taken from a patient treated with radiotherapy plus ipilimumab. This sequence was found in a human donor with non-small cell lung cancer who had a partial response to radiotherapy plus ipilimumab. The rearrangement uses TRBV18 and TRBJ2-3; no definite D call. The CDR3 spells CASSPKTGTDTQYF. As DNA, the CDR3 is TGTGCCAGCTCACCGAAAACTGGCACAGATACGCAGTATTTT.